The present entry profiles one T cell receptor beta chain with its context. As yet, its antigen is unknown. One end of the junction is discordant with germline, which a read error may explain. The sample belongs to a study of cytomegalovirus exposure and HLA in healthy donors. Study outcomes and limitations: The study flagged some 170 TCR beta chains as cytomegalovirus-associated. In a later analysis, TCR beta V- and J-gene trimming was associated with a missense DCLRE1C variant. In the analysis, some V segments, TRBV6-2 and TRBV6-3 included, were excluded as indistinguishable.

PCR involved 60 Vbeta and 13 Jbeta primers. The data were produced by immunoSEQ multiplex PCR, yet TCRdb's version contains in-frame clones alone and is incomplete. The sample holds around 110,000 clones, under 70% seen once. Germline V gives CDR1 SEHNR, CDR2 FQNEAQ (reference sequence). CDR3 length: 15 residues. The sequence came from a young man in good health and CMV-seropositive. The rearrangement uses TRBV7-9 and TRBJ2-3, with a tentative D call TRBD2 (6 bases). Source material: PBMCs. This chain's CDR3 is CSSSLASDRTDTQYF. Here the CDR3 DNA reads TGTTCCAGCAGCTTGGCTAGCGATAGAACAGATACGCAGTATTTT. Based on the CDR3 plus reference TRBV7-9 and TRBJ2-3, the full variable domain is DTGVSQNPRHKITKRGQNVTFRCDPISEHNRLYWYRQTLGQGPEFLTYFQNEAQLEKSRLLSDRFSAERPKGSFSTLEIQRTEQGDSAMYLCSSSLASDRTDTQYFGPGTRLTVL.